The subject of this entry is one T cell receptor beta chain. The sample originates from a study of OX40 agonist ivuxolimab in advanced cancers. Libraries were prepared by immunoSEQ multiplex PCR; TCRdb keeps only in-frame clonotypes and omits some of them. The table has 80,000 to 85,000 clones, approximately 79% seen once; the top ten hold 6.5% to 8%. Germline V gene lookup returns CDR1 MNHEY and CDR2 SVGAGI. The CDR3 length is 14 residues. V trimming: 6 bases; J trimming: 8 bases; junction bases outside the gene matches: 7. This receptor was taken from an adult with an advanced solid tumor such as melanoma, head and neck, liver or kidney cancer. V gene TRBV6-5 combines with J gene TRBJ1-4; 9 bases match TRBD1. The specimen comprised CD4+ or CD8+ T cells sorted from blood, sampled in a trial of the OX40 agonist ivuxolimab. CDR3: CASSHDRGKEKLFF. The CDR3 DNA reads TGTGCCAGCAGCCACGACAGGGGGAAGGAAAAACTGTTTTTT.